Shown below are 23 T cell receptor beta chains from a single sample sequenced in a study of T cell responses to AZD1222 COVID-19 vaccine. The repertoire was sequenced with immunoSEQ multiplex PCR; TCRdb's copy has only in-frame clones and lacks some. The sample gives about 120,000 clones, more than 70% of which show up once; 17% is in the top ten. The specimen comprised peripheral blood, sampled 28 days after the second AZD1222 dose. These receptors all stem from an adult who received the AZD1222 COVID-19 vaccine.

There are a few counts of this clone. The same CDR3 arises from other DNA sequences in this sample as well. The chain links TRBV27 to TRBJ1-1; D gene unclear. V dropped 4 bases and J dropped 1 base, with 7 bases sitting between them. Germline CDR1 is MNHEY and CDR2 is SMNVEV (reference sequence). The length of the CDR3 is 13 residues. The CDR3 region is CASSWTENTEAFF. The CDR3 DNA reads as TGTGCCAGCAGTTGGACCGAGAACACTGAAGCTTTCTTT.

The chain has TRBV24-1 and TRBJ1-2; 7 bases are shared with TRBD1. The V segment lost 3 bases and the J segment 4 bases; nucleotides outside the gene matches: 4. The CDR3 runs 14 residues. CDR1 and CDR2 (germline): KGHDR, SFDVKD. The CDR3 DNA is TGTGCCACCAGTGATGCGACAGGGATCTATGGCTACACCTTC. Its translation: CATSDATGIYGYTF.

This chain links TRBV6-2 or TRBV6-3 with TRBJ1-4, with a tentative D call TRBD1 (6 bases). The CDR3 runs to 15 residues. V shed 0 bases and J shed 3 bases, with 8 bases lying between them. Germline-derived CDR1 and CDR2 are MNHEY and SVGEGT. The CDR3 nucleotides read TGTGCCAGCAGTTACTCGGACAGCTCTAATGAAAAACTGTTTTTT. Its translation: CASSYSDSSNEKLFF.

The chain uses TRBV20-1 and TRBJ1-2, with D unresolved. V was trimmed by 5 bases and J by 4 bases, leaving 8 bases between them. From germline, CDR1 is DFQATT and CDR2 SNEGSKA (reference sequence). This CDR3 has 11 amino acids. CDR3 sequence reads: CSASGSYGYTF. The CDR3 DNA follows: TGCAGTGCTTCGGGGAGCTATGGCTACACCTTC.

This clone is a singleton in its sample. CDR3 residues: CASSQLRVQTGYGYTF. As DNA, the CDR3 is TGTGCCAGCAGCCAACTCCGCGTCCAGACCGGCTATGGCTACACCTTC. This chain links TRBV5-5 with TRBJ1-2; D gene unclear. This CDR3 contains 16 residues. The V end lost 4 bases, the J end lost 4 bases, and 20 bases lay between the germline ends. CDR1 and CDR2 (germline): SGHKS, YYEKEE (reference sequence).

The V gene is TRBV7-8, the J gene TRBJ2-3; 10 bases are a match to TRBD2. This CDR3 has 15 residues. Looked up from germline, CDR1 is SGHVS and CDR2 is FQNEAQ. The junction had 4 bases not matched to a gene; V was cut back by 3 bases and J by 4 bases. CDR3 sequence reads: CASSFPSGGSDTQYF. The CDR3 DNA reads TGTGCCAGCAGCTTTCCTAGCGGGGGCTCAGATACGCAGTATTTT.

The gene calls are TRBV6-2 or TRBV6-3 and TRBJ2-7, with D unresolved. From germline, CDR1 is MNHEY and CDR2 SVGEGT. Trimming cost V 2 bases and J 3 bases, with 8 bases left between them. The CDR3 totals 13 residues. The CDR3 is CASSYGQRYEQYF. In DNA form, the CDR3 reads TGTGCCAGCAGTTACGGGCAGCGCTACGAGCAGTACTTC.

This chain uses TRBV5-4 with TRBJ1-2; D remains unclear. The CDR3 spans 15 residues. Germline values: CDR1 SGHNT, CDR2 YYREEE (reference sequence). V gave up 4 bases and J gave up 4 bases, with 17 bases separating them. The CDR3 DNA is TGTGCCAGCAGCCTAAGGACGGGAGACCTCTATGGCTACACCTTC. Translation gives CASSLRTGDLYGYTF.

J is TRBJ2-7 and V is TRBV12-3 or TRBV12-4, with D possibly being TRBD2 (6 bases). This CDR3 comprises 13 residues. V was shortened by 5 bases and J by 2 bases, with 10 bases between the two germline ends. The CDR3 coding sequence is TGTGCCAGCAGTCCGGGACTGCCCTACGAGCAGTACTTC. It is translated as CASSPGLPYEQYF.

V usage is TRBV27 and J usage is TRBJ1-1; D perhaps matches TRBD1 (6 bases). CDR3 length: 15 amino acids. V was shortened by 6 bases and J by 0 bases, with 14 bases between the two germline ends. Germline V gene data show CDR1 as MNHEY and CDR2 as SMNVEV (reference sequence). This CDR3 is CASRARTAMNTEAFF. CDR3 DNA: TGTGCCAGCAGGGCCCGGACAGCTATGAACACTGAAGCTTTCTTT.

This sequence joins TRBV29-1 and TRBJ2-1, with 8 bases aligning to TRBD2. The germline CDR1 and CDR2 sequences are SQVTM and ANQGSEA. Trimming at V came to 5 bases and at J to 12 bases, leaving 15 bases not matched to a gene. This CDR3 region has 14 residues. The CDR3 reads CSVQGLAEAVGQFF. Here the CDR3 DNA reads TGCAGCGTTCAAGGACTAGCCGAAGCGGTTGGGCAGTTCTTC.

The CDR3 reads CASSLTTGRQETQYF. CDR3 in DNA: TGTGCCAGCTCACTAACGACAGGGAGGCAAGAGACCCAGTACTTC. The V call is TRBV18, the J call TRBJ2-5; D is perhaps TRBD1 (7 bases). Germline V CDR1 and CDR2: KGHSH, LQKENI. The CDR3 has 15 residues. Trimming shortened V by 4 bases and J by 2 bases, and 14 bases separated the two germline ends.

CDR3 nucleotide sequence: TGTGCCAGCAGCGGCCGACTAGTGCCAAATGAGCAGTTCTTC. This translates into CASSGRLVPNEQFF. The chain links TRBV7-2 to TRBJ2-1; D is perhaps TRBD2 (6 bases). Germline assignment: CDR1 SGHTA and CDR2 FQGNSA. Trimming stripped 5 bases from V and 7 bases from J, with 15 bases between. This CDR3 is built from 14 residues. Using reference TRBV7-2 and TRBJ2-1 for the parts outside the CDR3, the full variable domain is GAGVSQSPSNKVTEKGKDVELRCDPISGHTALYWYRQSLGQGLEFLIYFQGNSAPDKSGLPSDRFSAERTGGSVSTLTIQRTQQEDSAVYLCASSGRLVPNEQFFGPGTRLTVL.

The CDR3 sequence is CASSFREGQPQHF. The CDR3 DNA is TGTGCCAGCAGTTTCAGGGAGGGTCAGCCCCAGCATTTT. The chain employs TRBV12-3 or TRBV12-4 and TRBJ1-5; possible D gene TRBD1, 5 bases. This CDR3 is built from 13 residues. V lost 3 bases, J lost 6 bases, and 9 bases lay in between.

This clone was detected only once. The gene calls are TRBV10-3 and TRBJ2-3; D may be TRBD1 (6 bases). CDR3 length equals 14 residues. The V gene lost 6 bases and the J gene lost 0 bases, with 10 bases spanning the gap. CDR1 and CDR2 (germline): ENHRY, SYGVKD. The CDR3 spells CAIRGALSTDTQYF. The CDR3 DNA sequence: TGTGCCATCAGGGGGGCCTTAAGCACAGATACGCAGTATTTT.

The V call is TRBV9, the J call TRBJ2-7, with 8 bases aligning to TRBD1. Germline V gives CDR1 SGDLS, CDR2 YYNGEE. This CDR3 has 14 amino acids. V gave up 0 bases and J gave up 3 bases; unmatched junction bases: 2. The chain's CDR3 is CASSVAGQGYEQYF. CDR3 coding DNA: TGTGCCAGCAGCGTAGCCGGACAGGGCTACGAGCAGTACTTC.

This chain uses TRBV4-3 with TRBJ2-5; D is undetermined. V lost 0 bases to trimming and J lost 4 bases, with 12 bases between them. Per the germline V gene, CDR1 is LGHNA and CDR2 is YSLEER. The CDR3 length is 15 residues. The CDR3 region is CASSQDSGPRETQYF. Here the CDR3 DNA reads TGCGCCAGCAGCCAAGATTCGGGTCCGCGAGAGACCCAGTACTTC.

The chain joins TRBV7-9 to TRBJ1-2; D uncertain. This CDR3 comprises 13 residues. The germline V and J ends were trimmed by 3 bases and 8 bases, with 13 bases remaining between them. The germline CDR1 and CDR2 sequences are SEHNR and FQNEAQ (reference sequence). In DNA form, the CDR3 reads TGTGCCAGCAGCTTCGTGACCCAAGGAGGCTACACCTTC. It encodes CASSFVTQGGYTF. Full variable domain (rest looked up from reference TRBV7-9 and TRBJ1-2): DTGVSQNPRHKITKRGQNVTFRCDPISEHNRLYWYRQTLGQGPEFLTYFQNEAQLEKSRLLSDRFSAERPKGSFSTLEIQRTEQGDSAMYLCASSFVTQGGYTFGSGTRLTVV.

This clone was observed at least ten times. The chain joins TRBV24-1 to TRBJ1-5; D ambiguous. CDR1 and CDR2 (germline): KGHDR, SFDVKD. V lost 7 bases to trimming and J lost 0 bases, with 3 bases between them. This CDR3 is built from 12 residues. CDR3: CATSSSNQPQHF. Here the CDR3 DNA reads TGTGCCACCAGCTCTAGCAATCAGCCCCAGCATTTT.

V and J are TRBV28 and TRBJ2-7; possible D gene TRBD2, 6 bases. CDR3 length equals 15 residues. Deletions cut 6 bases from V and 3 bases from J, with 18 bases between. CDR1 is MDHEN and CDR2 is SYDVKM in the germline V gene. DNA for the CDR3: TGTGCCAGCAGACGCTCGGGGGACTTAAGCTACGAGCAGTACTTC. Residues: CASRRSGDLSYEQYF.

This clone was counted once. This chain links TRBV7-3 with TRBJ2-1; 8 bases match TRBD1. The CDR3 contains 15 residues. Germline values: CDR1 SGHTA, CDR2 FQGTGA. Unmatched junction bases numbered 3, after V lost 5 bases and J lost 0 bases. The chain's CDR3 is CASSSTGGSYNEQFF. CDR3 nucleotides: TGTGCCAGCAGCAGTACAGGGGGCTCCTACAATGAGCAGTTCTTC.

This clone was found a few times. The chain uses TRBV4-1 and TRBJ2-1; 9 bases fit TRBD2. CDR3 length: 16 residues. After removal of 1 base from V and 4 bases from J, the junction contained 5 bases not matched to a gene. Looked up from germline, CDR1 is MGHRA and CDR2 is YSYEKL. CDR3 coding DNA: TGCGCCAGCAGCCAAGTAGGGGCGGGAGGGTACAATGAGCAGTTCTTC. Encoded protein: CASSQVGAGGYNEQFF.

This clone has just one count. J is TRBJ2-7 and V is TRBV6-5, with 10 positions matching TRBD2. Germline loops: CDR1 MNHEY, CDR2 SVGAGI. The CDR3 is made up of 15 amino acids. With 6 bases clipped from V and 2 bases from J, the junction kept 7 bases outside the gene matches. Written as DNA, the CDR3 is TGTGCCAGCAGGACGATAGCGGGAGGCCCCTACGAGCAGTACTTC. Its protein is CASRTIAGGPYEQYF.